This T cell receptor (beta chain) was found in a study of T cells in Graves' hyperthyroidism and ophthalmopathy. RNA transcripts served as the template for amplifying TCR beta CDR3 regions. In the first-round RT-PCR of the TCR CDR3, the HTBI primer set was used. TCRdb re-called the multiplex PCR reads with MiXCR, one entry per CDR3 protein. The table has around 250,000 distinct CDR3 sequences, just over 14% seen once. Study-wide findings and caveats: Also found in blood were most expanded thyroid clonotypes above 0.001.

Hyperthyroidism patients were newly diagnosed, had disease duration under 2 months, and were aged 18 to 65 years. Exclusions: uncontrolled infection, other autoimmune disease, pregnancy, lactation. This clonotype was seen ten or more times. Its matching antigen is unknown. V lost 4 bases to trimming and J lost 1 base, with 12 bases between them. This CDR3 has 15 residues. The V gene's germline CDR1 is ENHRY and CDR2 SYGVKD. The chain combines TRBV10-3 with TRBJ2-3, with D unresolved. Sequencing was performed on blood. This receptor was taken from a middle-aged woman with Graves' hyperthyroidism that later progressed to Graves' ophthalmopathy. The CDR3 DNA sequence: TGTGCCATCAGTGCCGGGCCCCAGGGCACAGATACGCAGTATTTT. It yields the protein CAISAGPQGTDTQYF.